A selection of T cell receptor beta chains follows, all from one sample in a study of blood T cell repertoires in COVID-19. Profiled with immunoSEQ multiplex PCR; TCRdb holds only in-frame clones, not every one. The sample holds approximately 85,000 clones, 85% to 95% seen once. Sequenced input: peripheral blood. Receptor source: a woman aged 60 to 75 with active COVID-19. CDR3s include the opening cysteine and the closing phenylalanine or tryptophan. Fields, in order: clone size, V gene, D gene, J gene, CDR3 protein, CDR3 DNA. The D gene is left open where the match is weak. Rows may omit the clone size; those that give it use once, few, many or a size class.

clone size: .; V gene: TRBV24-1; D gene: .; J gene: TRBJ2-5; CDR3 protein: CATSLAHQETQYF; CDR3 DNA: TGTGCCACTAGTTTAGCTCATCAAGAGACCCAGTACTTC
clone size: .; V gene: TRBV2; D gene: .; J gene: TRBJ1-1; CDR3 protein: CASSEAQGRGNTEAFF; CDR3 DNA: TGTGCCAGCAGTGAAGCGCAGGGGAGAGGGAACACTGAAGCTTTCTTT
clone size: few; V gene: TRBV7-8; D gene: .; J gene: TRBJ1-1; CDR3 protein: CASSKSENTEAFF; CDR3 DNA: TGTGCCAGCAGTAAGAGCGAAAACACTGAAGCTTTCTTT
clone size: .; V gene: TRBV7-2; D gene: TRBD1; J gene: TRBJ2-4; CDR3 protein: CASSKGQGWENIQYF; CDR3 DNA: TGTGCCAGCAGTAAAGGACAGGGGTGGGAAAACATTCAGTACTTC
clone size: .; V gene: TRBV7-8; D gene: .; J gene: TRBJ1-5; CDR3 protein: CASSPGPQPQHF; CDR3 DNA: TGTGCCAGCAGCCCTGGGCCTCAGCCCCAGCATTTT
clone size: .; V gene: TRBV5-4; D gene: .; J gene: TRBJ2-6; CDR3 protein: CASSPEPSGANVLTF; CDR3 DNA: TGTGCCAGCAGCCCCGAGCCTTCTGGGGCCAACGTCCTGACTTTC
clone size: .; V gene: TRBV7-2; D gene: .; J gene: TRBJ2-2; CDR3 protein: CASSLMGRQITGELFF; CDR3 DNA: TGTGCCAGCAGCTTAATGGGGCGGCAGATCACCGGGGAGCTGTTTTTT
clone size: .; V gene: TRBV18; D gene: .; J gene: TRBJ1-4; CDR3 protein: CASSPGDSGEKLFF; CDR3 DNA: TGTGCCAGCTCACCGGGTGACTCTGGGGAAAAACTGTTTTTT
clone size: few; V gene: TRBV5-1; D gene: .; J gene: TRBJ1-1; CDR3 protein: CASSLALAGRRNTEAFF; CDR3 DNA: TGCGCCAGCAGCTTGGCCCTGGCAGGGCGGAGGAACACTGAAGCTTTCTTT
clone size: .; V gene: TRBV7-9; D gene: .; J gene: TRBJ1-1; CDR3 protein: CASSFTGIRTEAFF; CDR3 DNA: TGTGCCAGCAGCTTCACAGGGATTCGGACTGAAGCTTTCTTT
clone size: .; V gene: TRBV7-8; D gene: TRBD2; J gene: TRBJ2-3; CDR3 protein: CASSPPWGGRSGGRAGYADTQYF; CDR3 DNA: TGTGCCAGCAGCCCCCCTTGGGGGGGCAGATCGGGCGGGAGGGCCGGGTACGCAGATACGCAGTATTTT
clone size: once; V gene: TRBV6-1; D gene: TRBD2; J gene: TRBJ2-1; CDR3 protein: CASSEGTSGRYEQFF; CDR3 DNA: TGTGCCAGCAGTGAAGGGACTAGCGGGAGATATGAGCAGTTCTTC
clone size: .; V gene: TRBV6-2/TRBV6-3; D gene: .; J gene: TRBJ1-6; CDR3 protein: CASSYSRMRSSLSNSPLHF; CDR3 DNA: TGTGCCAGCAGTTACTCGAGAATGCGGAGCAGTCTATCTAATTCACCCCTCCACTTT
clone size: .; V gene: TRBV12-3/TRBV12-4; D gene: TRBD1; J gene: TRBJ1-1; CDR3 protein: CASSPQGTEAFF; CDR3 DNA: TGTGCCAGCAGTCCACAGGGGACTGAAGCTTTCTTT
clone size: once; V gene: TRBV18; D gene: TRBD2; J gene: TRBJ2-3; CDR3 protein: CASSLGLAGAVDTQYF; CDR3 DNA: TGTGCCAGCTCACTCGGACTAGCGGGAGCCGTAGATACGCAGTATTTT
clone size: .; V gene: TRBV6-6; D gene: .; J gene: TRBJ2-7; CDR3 protein: CASTAHQTYEQYF; CDR3 DNA: TGTGCCAGCACCGCCCACCAGACCTACGAGCAGTACTTC
clone size: .; V gene: TRBV14; D gene: .; J gene: TRBJ2-1; CDR3 protein: CASSQDSVYNEQFF; CDR3 DNA: TGTGCCAGCAGCCAAGATTCTGTATACAATGAGCAGTTCTTC
clone size: .; V gene: TRBV7-9; D gene: .; J gene: TRBJ2-1; CDR3 protein: CASSLGPGQGRSFF; CDR3 DNA: TGTGCCAGCAGCTTAGGGCCGGGACAAGGTCGTTCGTTCTTC
clone size: .; V gene: TRBV5-4; D gene: .; J gene: TRBJ2-7; CDR3 protein: CASSLDSIYEQYF; CDR3 DNA: TGTGCCAGCAGCTTGGACAGCATCTACGAGCAGTACTTC
clone size: once; V gene: TRBV24-1; D gene: .; J gene: TRBJ2-1; CDR3 protein: CATSDPGVNEQFF; CDR3 DNA: TGTGCCACCAGTGACCCAGGGGTGAATGAGCAGTTCTTC
clone size: once; V gene: TRBV11-3; D gene: .; J gene: TRBJ2-2; CDR3 protein: CASSFQGRLTGELFF; CDR3 DNA: TGTGCCAGCAGCTTCCAGGGGCGCCTTACCGGGGAGCTGTTTTTT
clone size: .; V gene: TRBV28; D gene: TRBD1; J gene: TRBJ1-2; CDR3 protein: CASSIRTGAYGYTF; CDR3 DNA: TGTGCCAGCAGTATAAGGACAGGGGCCTATGGCTACACCTTC
clone size: .; V gene: TRBV2; D gene: .; J gene: TRBJ2-2; CDR3 protein: CASSGWGRGGTGELFF; CDR3 DNA: TGTGCCAGCAGTGGTTGGGGTAGGGGAGGCACCGGGGAGCTGTTTTTT
clone size: .; V gene: TRBV28; D gene: TRBD2; J gene: TRBJ2-3; CDR3 protein: CASSSPLAGVGTDTQYF; CDR3 DNA: TGTGCCAGCAGTTCCCCTCTAGCGGGAGTCGGCACAGATACGCAGTATTTT
clone size: .; V gene: TRBV6-2/TRBV6-3; D gene: TRBD2; J gene: TRBJ2-5; CDR3 protein: CASSPRGLAVIQETQYF; CDR3 DNA: TGTGCCAGCAGTCCCCGTGGGCTAGCGGTGATCCAAGAGACCCAGTACTTC
clone size: few; V gene: TRBV6-2/TRBV6-3; D gene: TRBD1; J gene: TRBJ1-2; CDR3 protein: CASSYSKGGVNGYTF; CDR3 DNA: TGTGCCAGCAGTTACTCGAAAGGGGGCGTGAATGGCTACACCTTC
clone size: .; V gene: TRBV5-1; D gene: .; J gene: TRBJ2-1; CDR3 protein: CASSISREQFF; CDR3 DNA: TGCGCCAGCAGCATAAGCCGGGAGCAGTTCTTC
clone size: few; V gene: TRBV24-1; D gene: TRBD1; J gene: TRBJ2-1; CDR3 protein: CATSEKGQGFYNEQFF; CDR3 DNA: TGTGCCACCAGTGAAAAGGGACAGGGCTTCTACAATGAGCAGTTCTTC
clone size: .; V gene: TRBV7-2; D gene: .; J gene: TRBJ1-1; CDR3 protein: CASSLNRATEAFF; CDR3 DNA: TGTGCCAGCAGCTTAAACAGGGCCACTGAAGCTTTCTTT
clone size: .; V gene: TRBV6-1; D gene: TRBD2; J gene: TRBJ2-1; CDR3 protein: CASSVEREDSYNEQFF; CDR3 DNA: TGTGCCAGCAGTGTTGAGCGGGAGGACTCCTACAATGAGCAGTTCTTC
clone size: .; V gene: TRBV7-8; D gene: .; J gene: TRBJ1-4; CDR3 protein: CASTTATNEKLFF; CDR3 DNA: TGTGCCAGCACCACGGCAACTAATGAAAAACTGTTTTTT
clone size: .; V gene: TRBV24-1; D gene: .; J gene: TRBJ1-5; CDR3 protein: CATSENRDNNQPQHF; CDR3 DNA: TGTGCCACCAGTGAGAACCGGGACAACAATCAGCCCCAGCATTTT